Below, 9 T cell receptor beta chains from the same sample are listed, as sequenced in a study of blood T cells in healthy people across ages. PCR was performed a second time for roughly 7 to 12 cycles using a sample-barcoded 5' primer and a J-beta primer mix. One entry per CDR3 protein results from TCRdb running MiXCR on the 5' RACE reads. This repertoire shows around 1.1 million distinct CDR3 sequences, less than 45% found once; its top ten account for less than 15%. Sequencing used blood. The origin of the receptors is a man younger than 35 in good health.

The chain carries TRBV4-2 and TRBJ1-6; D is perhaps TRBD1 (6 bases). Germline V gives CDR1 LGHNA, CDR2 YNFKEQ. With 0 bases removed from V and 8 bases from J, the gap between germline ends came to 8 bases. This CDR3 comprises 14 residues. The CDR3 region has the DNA TGTGCCAGCAGCCAAGAGGGGGCATATTCACCCCTCCACTTT. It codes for CASSQEGAYSPLHF.

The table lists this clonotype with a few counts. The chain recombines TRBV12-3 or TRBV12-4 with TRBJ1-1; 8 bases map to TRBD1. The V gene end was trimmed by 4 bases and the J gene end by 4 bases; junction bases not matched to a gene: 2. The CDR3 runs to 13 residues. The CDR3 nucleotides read TGTGCCAGCAGTTCGACAGGGGCCACTGAAGCTTTCTTT. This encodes CASSSTGATEAFF.

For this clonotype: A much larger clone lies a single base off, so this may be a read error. CDR3 in amino acids: CACSLGFYTEAFF. CDR3 in DNA: TGTGCCTGCAGCTTAGGATTCTACACTGAAGCTTTCTTT. The chain has TRBV7-8 and TRBJ1-1; D is unresolved. The CDR3 sequence is 13 residues long. Looked up from germline, CDR1 is SGHVS and CDR2 is FQNEAQ.

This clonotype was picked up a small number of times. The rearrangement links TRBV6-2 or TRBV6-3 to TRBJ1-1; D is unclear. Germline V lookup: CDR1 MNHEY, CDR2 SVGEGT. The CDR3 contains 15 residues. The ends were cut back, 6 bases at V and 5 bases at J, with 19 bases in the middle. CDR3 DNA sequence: TGTGCCAGCAGGGGTCTTCTTCCCTTAGGGACTGAAGCTTTCTTT. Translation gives CASRGLLPLGTEAFF.

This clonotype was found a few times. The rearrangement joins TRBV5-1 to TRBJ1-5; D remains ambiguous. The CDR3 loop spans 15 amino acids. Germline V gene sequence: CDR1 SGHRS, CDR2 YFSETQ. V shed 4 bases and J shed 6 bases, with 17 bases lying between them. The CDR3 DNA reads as TGCGCCAGCAGCCGTCTCCCGGGCGGTAGTCAGCCCCAGCATTTT. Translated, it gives CASSRLPGGSQPQHF.

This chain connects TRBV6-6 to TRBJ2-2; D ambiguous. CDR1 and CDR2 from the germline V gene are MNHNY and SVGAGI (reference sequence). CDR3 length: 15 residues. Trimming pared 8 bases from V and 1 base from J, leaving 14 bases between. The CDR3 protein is CASHRIPENTGELFF. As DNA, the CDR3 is TGTGCCAGCCACCGAATCCCAGAGAACACCGGGGAGCTGTTTTTT.

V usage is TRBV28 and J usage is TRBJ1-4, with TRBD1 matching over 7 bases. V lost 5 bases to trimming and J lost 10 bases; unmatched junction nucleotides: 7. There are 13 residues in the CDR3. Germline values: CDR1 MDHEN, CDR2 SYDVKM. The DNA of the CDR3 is TGTGCCAGCAGTGTTAGAGGGGGCGGAAAACTGTTTTTT. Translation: CASSVRGGGKLFF.

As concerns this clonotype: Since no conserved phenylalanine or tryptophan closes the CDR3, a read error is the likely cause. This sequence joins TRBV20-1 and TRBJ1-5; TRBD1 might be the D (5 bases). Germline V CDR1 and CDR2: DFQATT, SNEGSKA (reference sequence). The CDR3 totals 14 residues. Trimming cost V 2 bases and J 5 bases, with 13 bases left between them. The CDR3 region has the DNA TGCAGTGCTAGATCCCCGACAGACGATCAGCCCCAGCATCTT. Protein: CSARSPTDDQPQHL.

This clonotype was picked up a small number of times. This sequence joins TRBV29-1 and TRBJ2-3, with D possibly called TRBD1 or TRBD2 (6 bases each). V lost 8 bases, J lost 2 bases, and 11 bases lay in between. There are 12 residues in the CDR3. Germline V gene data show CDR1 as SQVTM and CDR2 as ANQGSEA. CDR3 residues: CSHPGATDTQYF. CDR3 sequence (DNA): TGCAGCCACCCGGGGGCCACAGATACGCAGTATTTT.